This T cell receptor beta chain is from a study of somatic mutations in cytotoxic T cells in rheumatoid arthritis. Sequencing was performed with immunoSEQ multiplex PCR; in TCRdb, only in-frame clones are kept and a portion is missing. This table has around 15,000 clones, more than 75% appearing once. V shed 0 bases and J shed 4 bases, with 9 bases lying between them. The germline gives CDR1 LGHNA, CDR2 YSLEER. The CDR3 sequence is 14 residues long. This clone has more than one count but fewer than ten. The chain combines TRBV4-3 with TRBJ1-1; D is ambiguous. Input material: CD8+ T cells sorted from blood. The TCR originated in an adult with rheumatoid arthritis. The chain's CDR3 is CASSQDWVSTEAFF. Here the CDR3 DNA reads TGCGCCAGCAGCCAAGATTGGGTTTCCACTGAAGCTTTCTTT.